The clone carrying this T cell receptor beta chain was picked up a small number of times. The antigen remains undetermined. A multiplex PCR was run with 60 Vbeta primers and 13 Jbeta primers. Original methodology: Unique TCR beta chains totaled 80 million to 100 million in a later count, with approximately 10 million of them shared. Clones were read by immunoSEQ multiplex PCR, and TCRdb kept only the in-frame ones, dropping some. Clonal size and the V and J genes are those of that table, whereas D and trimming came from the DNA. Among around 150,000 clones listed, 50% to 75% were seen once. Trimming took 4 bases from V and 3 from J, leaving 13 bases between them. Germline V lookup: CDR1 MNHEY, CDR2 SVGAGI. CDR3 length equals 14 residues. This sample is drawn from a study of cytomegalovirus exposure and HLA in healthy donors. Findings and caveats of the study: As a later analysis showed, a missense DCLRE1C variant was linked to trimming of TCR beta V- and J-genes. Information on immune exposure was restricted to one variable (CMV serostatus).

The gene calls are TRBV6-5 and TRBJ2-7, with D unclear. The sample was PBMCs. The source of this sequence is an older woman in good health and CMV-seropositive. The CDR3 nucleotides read TGTGCCAGCAGTTCGCGACTTACACGCTACGAGCAGTACTTC. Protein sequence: CASSSRLTRYEQYF.